This T cell receptor beta chain derives from a study of neurological immune-mediated disorders. Background on the study: Of approximately 34 multiple sclerosis patients, some 30 were relapsing-remitting and 3 secondary progressive.

Findings of the study overall: Phylogenetically, 18 of 34 multiple sclerosis patients' repertoires fell into one related-CDR3 cluster, a possible signature. The level of TCR clonal expansion was highest in patients with HTLV-1-associated myelopathy and lowest in multiple sclerosis, where it fell below the level seen in healthy controls.

CDR1 is SGHRS, CDR2 YFSETQ, per germline. V lost 0 bases and J 6 bases, leaving 9 bases between the germline ends. The CDR3 sequence is 13 residues long. The sample holds many counts of this clonotype. Its antigen is still unknown. TCRdb reprocessed the 5' RACE reads via MiXCR and lists one record per CDR3 protein. The repertoire holds about 66,000 distinct CDR3 sequences, with around 3.9% as singletons. Sequenced material: PBMCs. The chain employs TRBV5-1 and TRBJ1-2; D not certain. The clonotype was recovered from a man aged 30 to 39 with multiple sclerosis. The CDR3, as DNA: TGCGCCAGCAGCTTGGGTCCCGACAATGGCTACACCTTC. It codes for CASSLGPDNGYTF.